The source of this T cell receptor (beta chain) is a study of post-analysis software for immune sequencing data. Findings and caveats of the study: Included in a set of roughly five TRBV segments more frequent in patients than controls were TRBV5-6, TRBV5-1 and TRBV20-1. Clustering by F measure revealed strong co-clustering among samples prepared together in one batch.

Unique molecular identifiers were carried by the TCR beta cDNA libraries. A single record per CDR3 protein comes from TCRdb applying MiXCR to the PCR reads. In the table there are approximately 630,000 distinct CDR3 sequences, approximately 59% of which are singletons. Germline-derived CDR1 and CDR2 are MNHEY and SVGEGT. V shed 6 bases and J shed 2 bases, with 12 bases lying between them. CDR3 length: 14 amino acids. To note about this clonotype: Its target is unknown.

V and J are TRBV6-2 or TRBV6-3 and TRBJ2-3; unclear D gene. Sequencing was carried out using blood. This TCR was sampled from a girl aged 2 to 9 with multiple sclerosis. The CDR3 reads CASSLSHLTDTQYF. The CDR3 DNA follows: TGTGCCAGCAGCCTTAGCCATCTCACAGATACGCAGTATTTT.